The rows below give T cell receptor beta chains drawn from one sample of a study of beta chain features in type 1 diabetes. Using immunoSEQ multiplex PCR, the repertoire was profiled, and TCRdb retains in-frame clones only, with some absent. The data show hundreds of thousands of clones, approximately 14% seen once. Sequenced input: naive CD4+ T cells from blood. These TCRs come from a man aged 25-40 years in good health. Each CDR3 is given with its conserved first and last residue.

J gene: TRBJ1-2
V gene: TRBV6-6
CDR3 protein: CASKAGRDYGYTF

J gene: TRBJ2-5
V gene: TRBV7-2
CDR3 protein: CASSLGPGQETQYF

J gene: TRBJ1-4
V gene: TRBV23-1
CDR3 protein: CASGGRGDNEKLFF

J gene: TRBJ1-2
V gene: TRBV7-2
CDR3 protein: CASSFGNNYGYTF

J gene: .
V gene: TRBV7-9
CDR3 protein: CASSQTGAYEQYF

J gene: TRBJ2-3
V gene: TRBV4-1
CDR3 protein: CASSRTDTQYF

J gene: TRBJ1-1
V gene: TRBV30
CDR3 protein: CAWKADGLLEAFF

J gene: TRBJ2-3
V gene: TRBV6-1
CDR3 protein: CASRMDRDTDTQYF

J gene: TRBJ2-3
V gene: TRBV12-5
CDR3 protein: CASGTTARTDTQYF

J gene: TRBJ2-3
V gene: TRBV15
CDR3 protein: CATSRSRDSTDTQYF

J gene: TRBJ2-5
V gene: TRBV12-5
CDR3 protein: CASGWAAGMEETQYF

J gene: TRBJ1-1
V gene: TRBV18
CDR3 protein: CASSSHGQINTEAFF

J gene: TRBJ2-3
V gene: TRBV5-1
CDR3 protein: CASSFIGASTDTQYF

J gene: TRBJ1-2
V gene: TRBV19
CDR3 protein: CASSIRTVNYGYTF

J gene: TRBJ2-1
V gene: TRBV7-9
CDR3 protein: CASSQENGGSEQFF

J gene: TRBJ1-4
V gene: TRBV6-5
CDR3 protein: CASSPGHEKLFF

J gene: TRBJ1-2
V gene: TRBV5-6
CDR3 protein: CASSLQGIRNYGYTF

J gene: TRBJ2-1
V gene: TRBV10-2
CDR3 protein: CASIFEMGFGEQFF

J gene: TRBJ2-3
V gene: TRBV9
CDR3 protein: CASSPSSGGSPDTQYF

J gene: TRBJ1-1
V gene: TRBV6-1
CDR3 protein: CASRLSQANTEAFF

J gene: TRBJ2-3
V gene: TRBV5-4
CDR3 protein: CASSGGGAAITDTQYF

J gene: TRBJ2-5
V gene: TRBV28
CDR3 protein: CASSSLAGFETQYF

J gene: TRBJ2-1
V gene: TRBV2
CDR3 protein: CASSERDSAGGNEQFF

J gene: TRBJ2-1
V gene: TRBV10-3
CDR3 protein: CAISGYGTSDPGEQFF

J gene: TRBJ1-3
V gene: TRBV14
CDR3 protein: CASSSGNTIYF

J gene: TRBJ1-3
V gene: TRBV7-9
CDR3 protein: CASSLHLSSGNTIYF

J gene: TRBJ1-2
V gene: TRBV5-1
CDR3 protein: CASSLAAGEGYGYTF

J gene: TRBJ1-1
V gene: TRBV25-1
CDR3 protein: CASSKEGAGNTEAFF

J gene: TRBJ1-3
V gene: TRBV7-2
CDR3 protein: CASRSLLGNTIYF

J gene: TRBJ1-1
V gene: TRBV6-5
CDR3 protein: CASSLLSEAFF

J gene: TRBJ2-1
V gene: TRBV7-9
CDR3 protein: CASSSWSGYNEQFF

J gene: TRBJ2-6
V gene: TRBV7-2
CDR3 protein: CASSLSGGASGANVLTF

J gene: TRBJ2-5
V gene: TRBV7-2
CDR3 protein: CASSLRRETQYF

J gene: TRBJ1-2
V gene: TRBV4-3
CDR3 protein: CASSLGTGIGYTF

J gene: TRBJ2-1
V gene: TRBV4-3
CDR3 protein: CASSQLAGSYNEQFF

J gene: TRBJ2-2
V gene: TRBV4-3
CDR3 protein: CASSPRWDPNTGELFF

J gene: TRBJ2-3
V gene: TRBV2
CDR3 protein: CASSHDRGHRDTQYF

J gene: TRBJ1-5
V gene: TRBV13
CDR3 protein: CASSVGRPAGGTGESNQPQHF

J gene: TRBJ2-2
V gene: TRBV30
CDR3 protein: CAWRGRDRTNTGELFF

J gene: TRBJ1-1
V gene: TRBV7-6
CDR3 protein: CASSLKNTEAFF

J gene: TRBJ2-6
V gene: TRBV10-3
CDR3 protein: CAISVGLAGMAGANVLTF

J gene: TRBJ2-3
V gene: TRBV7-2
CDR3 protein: CASSLRRGMTDTQYF